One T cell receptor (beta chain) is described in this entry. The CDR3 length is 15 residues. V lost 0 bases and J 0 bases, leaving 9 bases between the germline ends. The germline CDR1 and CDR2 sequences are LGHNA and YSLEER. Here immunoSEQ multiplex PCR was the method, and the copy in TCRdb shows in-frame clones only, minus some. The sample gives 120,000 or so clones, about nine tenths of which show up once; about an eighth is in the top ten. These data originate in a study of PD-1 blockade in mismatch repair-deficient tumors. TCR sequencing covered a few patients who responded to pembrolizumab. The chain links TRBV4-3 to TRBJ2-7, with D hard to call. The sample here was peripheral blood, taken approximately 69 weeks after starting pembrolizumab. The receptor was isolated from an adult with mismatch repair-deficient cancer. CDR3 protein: CASSQDSRSSYEQYF. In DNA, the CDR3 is TGCGCCAGCAGCCAAGATAGCCGCAGCTCCTACGAGCAGTACTTC.